Shown below are 2 T cell receptor beta chains from a single sample sequenced in a study of T-cell reconstitution after alpha-beta-depleted transplantation in children. This sample's TCRbeta library carried unique molecular identifier barcodes. TCRdb reanalysed the PCR reads using MiXCR and keeps one entry per CDR3 protein. The table shows approximately 32,000 distinct CDR3 sequences, with over 6.5% occurring only once. Study results and caveats: The study reportedly traced alpha-beta T cells about two months after transplant to several hundred expanded graft clones.

No cognate antigen is known for these TCRs. Sequenced material: peripheral blood, taken 60 days after TCRalphabeta/CD19-depleted stem cell transplant. The receptors stem from a child in the first two years of life who had a stem cell transplant for acute myeloid leukemia, so the T cells may come from the graft donor.

This clonotype appeared many times. This chain uses TRBV20-1 with TRBJ1-1; D gene unclear. CDR1 and CDR2 (germline): DFQATT, SNEGSKA (reference sequence). V was cut by 2 bases and J by 1 base, with 11 bases left in between. CDR3 length equals 14 residues. The CDR3 loop reads CSARLPMRNTEAFF. The CDR3 bases are TGCAGTGCTAGACTCCCCATGCGGAACACTGAAGCTTTCTTT.

This clonotype was detected many times. This chain connects TRBV5-6 to TRBJ2-1; 9 nucleotides line up with TRBD2. This CDR3 spans 14 amino acids. The V gene's germline CDR1 is SGHDT and CDR2 YYEEEE. With V trimmed by 5 bases and J by 5 bases, 5 bases remained unmatched. The CDR3 region is CASSHIAGDNEQFF. CDR3 nucleotides: TGTGCCAGCAGTCATATAGCGGGAGACAATGAGCAGTTCTTC.